This T cell receptor (beta chain) was retrieved from a study of identifying expanded T cells in peripheral blood. The germline V and J ends were trimmed by 3 bases and 5 bases, with 19 bases remaining between them. Germline CDR1 and CDR2: SGHAT and FQNNGV. CDR3 length: 16 residues. Collection occurred without any documented infections or immune events in donors. Clones were read by immunoSEQ multiplex PCR, and TCRdb kept only the in-frame ones, dropping some. The sample shows approximately 100,000 clones, approximately 90% of them seen only once. This clonotype originated in a person aged 18 to 75 in good health. The genes are TRBV11-2 and TRBJ2-5; D call uncertain. The sample consisted of blood. In nucleotides, the CDR3 is TGTGCCAGCAGCTTCTCGTCCACCCAGTCCACCGAGACCCAGTACTTC. This gives the protein CASSFSSTQSTETQYF.